This is a list of T cell receptor beta chains from one sample in a study of cytomegalovirus exposure and HLA in healthy donors. The assay was immunoSEQ multiplex PCR, and TCRdb's table has in-frame clones only and misses some. The sample holds about 180,000 clones, around 79% seen once. The specimen sequenced was PBMCs. The receptor set was obtained from a woman between 40 and 50 years old in good health and CMV-seronegative. The CDR3 runs from the conserved cysteine through the conserved F or W.

v_gene: TRBV29-1; CDR3aa: CSVYLSGTGGGEQYF
v_gene: TRBV6-5; CDR3aa: CASSPGDNSYEQYF
v_gene: TRBV7-3; CDR3aa: CASSSTTSGRIETQYF
v_gene: TRBV10-2; CDR3aa: CASSAERQGAYGYTF
v_gene: TRBV27; CDR3aa: CASSPGVVDEQYF
v_gene: TRBV4-1; CDR3aa: CASSQGGSRAYEQYF
v_gene: TRBV5-1; CDR3aa: CASSPRLAGVRTDTQYF
v_gene: TRBV9; CDR3aa: CASSVSLDRAVTGELFF
v_gene: TRBV27; CDR3aa: CASSFARASGGNQPQHF
v_gene: TRBV5-4; CDR3aa: CASSLGTADNEKLFF
v_gene: TRBV15; CDR3aa: CATSREKRGGLETQYF
v_gene: TRBV4-1; CDR3aa: CASSQDRRELFF
v_gene: TRBV7-2; CDR3aa: CASSLRTGSGANVLTF
v_gene: TRBV7-7; CDR3aa: CASSLGAKGYEQYF
v_gene: TRBV2; CDR3aa: CASSFSYEQYF
v_gene: TRBV28; CDR3aa: CASCGGLVVYGYTF
v_gene: TRBV9; CDR3aa: CASSVVGGELFF
v_gene: TRBV19; CDR3aa: CASSPSLRGRNTGELFF
v_gene: TRBV6-1; CDR3aa: CASSELAGGARGNQPQHF
v_gene: TRBV5-4; CDR3aa: CASSLLGGPSAEAFF
v_gene: TRBV10-1; CDR3aa: CASSGTTGNEQFF
v_gene: TRBV5-1; CDR3aa: CASSLDGRNTGELFF
v_gene: TRBV4-1; CDR3aa: CASSQDEPGADYTYEQYF
v_gene: TRBV18; CDR3aa: CASSPRAGETDTQYF
v_gene: TRBV7-7; CDR3aa: CASSLGGTGDYNEQFF
v_gene: TRBV27; CDR3aa: CASTVGGVRGYTF
v_gene: TRBV6-5; CDR3aa: CASSHTWSSTDTQYF
v_gene: TRBV19; CDR3aa: CASRTRTGNTGELFF
v_gene: TRBV7-9; CDR3aa: CASSLWTGDSPLHF
v_gene: TRBV9; CDR3aa: CASSVAGQSYEQYF
v_gene: TRBV29-1; CDR3aa: CSVYGTSGSSEQYF
v_gene: TRBV10-1; CDR3aa: CASNYPGQTTHYEQYF
v_gene: TRBV5-1; CDR3aa: CASSSRLGGARETQYF
v_gene: TRBV6-6; CDR3aa: CASSLAGGKFEQYF
v_gene: TRBV5-1; CDR3aa: CASSLRPGEQYF
v_gene: TRBV4-2; CDR3aa: CASSGETGIGEQYF
v_gene: TRBV21-1; CDR3aa: CASSKGLRASGSNEQYF
v_gene: TRBV5-1; CDR3aa: CASSLGTVGEKLFF
v_gene: TRBV28; CDR3aa: CASSLGGQRNQPQHF
v_gene: TRBV29-1; CDR3aa: CSVGDIGSYEQYF
v_gene: TRBV19; CDR3aa: CASSAGTSGFGEQYF
v_gene: TRBV9; CDR3aa: CASSPRGGGGRGYTF